What follows are 14 T cell receptor beta chains derived from one specimen sequenced in a study of blood T cell repertoires in COVID-19. TCRdb keeps only in-frame clones here, not all; method: immunoSEQ multiplex PCR. The data contain roughly 73,000 clones, 80% to 90% of them singletons. Sequenced: peripheral blood. The receptors here all came from a woman at least 80 years old with active or convalescent COVID-19.

V is TRBV19 and J is TRBJ1-1, with 9 bases aligning to TRBD1. Germline V lookup: CDR1 LNHDA, CDR2 SQIVND (reference sequence). The CDR3 covers 17 residues. V trimming: 6 bases; J trimming: 4 bases; junction bases outside the gene matches: 15. DNA of the CDR3: TGTGCCAGTAGCCCCATGGGGATAGGACAGGGGAGCACTGAAGCTTTCTTT. Translation gives CASSPMGIGQGSTEAFF.

The gene calls are TRBV4-1 and TRBJ1-3; D call uncertain. The CDR3 covers 16 residues. V was shortened by 3 bases and J by 4 bases, with 16 bases between the two germline ends. Germline lookup yields CDR1 MGHRA and CDR2 YSYEKL. The DNA of the CDR3 is TGCGCCAGCAGCCACCTAATAGGACGGGAGGGAAACACCATATATTTT. It encodes CASSHLIGREGNTIYF.

The genes are TRBV12-5 and TRBJ2-2, with TRBD2 matching 7 bases. The J segment lost 6 bases and the V segment lost 1 base, leaving 8 bases of the junction unmatched. Germline values: CDR1 LGHNT, CDR2 FRNRAP. CDR3 size: 16 residues. Written as DNA, the CDR3 is TGTGCTAGTGGTTTGGGCCCCCCCAGCGGGGCCGGGGAGCTGTTTTTT. It specifies CASGLGPPSGAGELFF.

The chain employs TRBV7-3 and TRBJ2-2, with 7 bases aligning to TRBD2. CDR1 is SGHTA and CDR2 is FQGTGA in the germline V gene. After removal of 1 base from V and 0 bases from J, the junction contained 2 bases not matched to a gene. The CDR3 is made up of 16 amino acids. The chain's CDR3 is CASSLSGGPNTGELFF. The CDR3 DNA reads TGTGCCAGCAGCTTAAGCGGGGGACCGAACACCGGGGAGCTGTTTTTT. Together with reference TRBV7-3 and TRBJ2-2, the CDR3 gives the full variable domain: GAGVSQTPSNKVTEKGKYVELRCDPISGHTALYWYRQSLGQGPEFLIYFQGTGAADDSGLPNDRFFAVRPEGSVSTLKIQRTERGDSAVYLCASSLSGGPNTGELFFGEGSRLTVL.

The chain combines TRBV9 with TRBJ2-1; D gene unclear. The CDR3 runs 13 residues. V was trimmed by 4 bases and J by 7 bases, leaving 12 bases between them. The germline V gene has CDR1 SGDLS and CDR2 YYNGEE. CDR3 in amino acids: CASSPLSENEQFF. CDR3 sequence (DNA): TGTGCCAGCAGCCCCCTTTCGGAGAATGAGCAGTTCTTC.

This clone was seen once. This chain uses TRBV24-1 with TRBJ1-1; D might be TRBD1 (5 bases). Germline CDR1 KGHDR, CDR2 SFDVKD. The CDR3 consists of 14 residues. Between the trimmed V and J ends, which lost 4 bases and 10 bases, there was a span of 18 bases. The CDR3 loop reads CATSEGDYRDGAFF. DNA of the CDR3: TGTGCCACCAGTGAGGGGGACTATCGTGATGGAGCTTTCTTT.

The V gene is TRBV6-2 or TRBV6-3, the J gene TRBJ2-1, with 12 nucleotides matching TRBD2. The length of the CDR3 is 15 residues. From germline, CDR1 is MNHEY and CDR2 SVGEGT. The V and J ends lost 4 bases and 9 bases, in that order; junction bases with no gene match: 7. CDR3 protein: CASSSLAGGLGEQFF. The CDR3 coding sequence is TGTGCCAGCAGTTCTCTAGCGGGGGGGCTCGGTGAGCAGTTCTTC.

For this clone: Because the CDR3's place on the DNA is in doubt, the DNA is left out and the CDR3 is given as listed by TCRdb. This chain connects TRBV6-5 to TRBJ2-2; the table's D call of TRBD2 was not tested on the DNA. Germline V CDR1 and CDR2: MNHEY, SVGAGI. From its first to its last residue, the CDR3 has 12 amino acids. CDR3 sequence: CASRRRAGELFF.

Only a few counts were recorded for this clone. V and J are TRBV3-1 (or the pseudogene TRBV3-2) and TRBJ2-7; D is undetermined. This CDR3 has 14 residues. The V and J ends lost 4 bases and 4 bases respectively, with 14 bases between them. CDR1 and CDR2 from the germline V gene are LGHDT and YNNKEL (reference sequence). CDR3 loop: CASSPFENAYEQYF. In DNA form, the CDR3 reads TGTGCCAGCAGCCCTTTTGAAAACGCGTACGAGCAGTACTTC.

This chain connects TRBV30 to TRBJ1-5, with TRBD1 matching 8 bases. Unmatched junction bases numbered 14, after V lost 7 bases and J lost 0 bases. Germline CDR1 reads GTSNPN; CDR2 reads SVGIG (reference sequence). The length of the CDR3 is 17 residues. The CDR3 sequence is CAYPDRDGFFSNQPQHF. CDR3 nucleotides: TGTGCCTACCCGGACAGGGATGGGTTTTTTAGCAATCAGCCCCAGCATTTT. The variable domain in full, completed from reference TRBV30 and TRBJ1-5, reads SQTIHQWPATLVQPVGSPLSLECTVEGTSNPNLYWYRQAAGRGLQLLFYSVGIGQISSEVPQNLSASRPQDRQFILSSKKLLLSDSGFYLCAYPDRDGFFSNQPQHFGDGTRLSIL.

The chain combines TRBV5-1 with TRBJ2-2; 10 bases map to TRBD1. With 0 bases clipped from V and 7 bases from J, the junction kept 6 bases outside the gene matches. The CDR3 covers 16 residues. CDR1 is SGHRS and CDR2 is YFSETQ in the germline V gene. The CDR3 loop is CASSLAGQGLVGELFF. The CDR3 coding sequence is TGCGCCAGCAGCTTGGCGGGACAGGGGTTAGTCGGGGAGCTGTTTTTT.

The chain employs TRBV19 and TRBJ2-2, with 8 bases lining up with TRBD1. Trimming removed 8 bases from V and 6 bases from J; junction bases left unmatched: 8. The CDR3 runs to 14 residues. Germline V CDR1 and CDR2: LNHDA, SQIVND (reference sequence). CDR3 DNA: TGTGCCAGTGGGAACAGGGGGGTAGCCGGGGAGCTGTTTTTT. It codes for CASGNRGVAGELFF.

CDR3: CASSPDISGSYGYTF. The CDR3 DNA sequence: TGTGCCAGCAGCCCGGATATCTCAGGGTCCTATGGCTACACCTTC. The genes are TRBV5-4 and TRBJ1-2; D might be TRBD1 (5 bases). V was pared by 4 bases and J by 4 bases, with 17 bases between. This CDR3 comprises 15 residues. Germline V lookup: CDR1 SGHNT, CDR2 YYREEE (reference sequence).

V gene TRBV14 combines with J gene TRBJ1-4, with D perhaps matching TRBD1 (6 bases). With 0 bases removed from V and 8 bases from J, the gap between germline ends came to 16 bases. This CDR3 comprises 16 residues. Germline V lookup: CDR1 SGHDN, CDR2 FVKESK. The CDR3 region has the DNA TGTGCCAGCAGCCAAGATAGGGCAGGGGCTGGGGAAAAACTGTTTTTT. This codes for CASSQDRAGAGEKLFF.